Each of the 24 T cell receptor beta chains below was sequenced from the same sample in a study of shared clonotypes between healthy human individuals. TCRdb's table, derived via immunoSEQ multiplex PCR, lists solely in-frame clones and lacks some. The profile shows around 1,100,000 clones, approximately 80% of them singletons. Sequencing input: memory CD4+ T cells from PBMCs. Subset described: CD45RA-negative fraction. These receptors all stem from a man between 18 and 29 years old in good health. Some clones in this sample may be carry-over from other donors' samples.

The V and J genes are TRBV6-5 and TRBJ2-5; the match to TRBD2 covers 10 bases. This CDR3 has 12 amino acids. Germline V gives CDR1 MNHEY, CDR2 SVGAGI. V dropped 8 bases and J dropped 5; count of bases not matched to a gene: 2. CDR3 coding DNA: TGTGCCAGCCGGGGACTAGCGGAGACCCAGTACTTC. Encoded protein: CASRGLAETQYF.

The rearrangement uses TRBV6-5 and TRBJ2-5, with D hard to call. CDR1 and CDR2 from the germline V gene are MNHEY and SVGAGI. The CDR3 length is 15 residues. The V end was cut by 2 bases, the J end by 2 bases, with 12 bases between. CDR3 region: CASSYRALPQETQYF. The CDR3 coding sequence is TGTGCCAGCAGTTACCGGGCACTCCCGCAAGAGACCCAGTACTTC.

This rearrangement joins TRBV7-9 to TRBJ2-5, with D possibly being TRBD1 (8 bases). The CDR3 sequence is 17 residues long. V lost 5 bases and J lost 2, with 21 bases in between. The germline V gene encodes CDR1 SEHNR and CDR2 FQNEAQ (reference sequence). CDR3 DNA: TGTGCCAGCAGCAGCCCACGGACAGGGAGGGGACAAGAGACCCAGTACTTC. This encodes CASSSPRTGRGQETQYF.

The CDR3 region has the DNA TGTGCCACCAGCAGAGACAGGGCTGGAAACACCATATATTTT. Translating it yields CATSRDRAGNTIYF. The V call is TRBV15, the J call TRBJ1-3; D is perhaps TRBD1 (5 bases). The CDR3 is made up of 14 amino acids. Germline CDR1 LNHNV, CDR2 YYDKDF (reference sequence). The V end was cut by 0 bases, the J end by 2 bases, with 5 bases between.

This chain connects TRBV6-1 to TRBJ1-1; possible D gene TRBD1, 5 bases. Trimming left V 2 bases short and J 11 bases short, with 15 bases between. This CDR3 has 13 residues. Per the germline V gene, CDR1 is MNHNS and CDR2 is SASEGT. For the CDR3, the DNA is TGTGCCAGCAGTGAATTGCGGGGGGGAGGTGCTTTCTTT. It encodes CASSELRGGGAFF.

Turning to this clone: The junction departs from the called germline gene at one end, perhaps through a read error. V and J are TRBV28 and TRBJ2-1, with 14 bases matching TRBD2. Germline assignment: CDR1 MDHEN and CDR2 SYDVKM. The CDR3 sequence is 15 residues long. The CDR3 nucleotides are TGTGCCAGCAGTCCCCCGACTAGCGGGAGGGTCCGCTCGGTCTTC. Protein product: CASSPPTSGRVRSVF.

CDR3 sequence (DNA): TGTGCCAGCAGCTTAGGCAGGAGAACCTACGAGCAGTACTTC. Translation: CASSLGRRTYEQYF. V gene TRBV11-2 combines with J gene TRBJ2-7; D gene uncertain. Germline values: CDR1 SGHAT, CDR2 FQNNGV. Between the trimmed V and J ends, which lost 1 base and 2 bases, there was a span of 9 bases. The CDR3 sequence is 14 residues long.

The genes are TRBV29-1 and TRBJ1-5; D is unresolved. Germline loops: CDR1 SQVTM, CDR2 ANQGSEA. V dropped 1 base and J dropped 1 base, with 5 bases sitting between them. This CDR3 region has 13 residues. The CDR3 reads CSVEVRSNQPQHF. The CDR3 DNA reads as TGCAGCGTTGAAGTAAGGAGCAATCAGCCCCAGCATTTT.

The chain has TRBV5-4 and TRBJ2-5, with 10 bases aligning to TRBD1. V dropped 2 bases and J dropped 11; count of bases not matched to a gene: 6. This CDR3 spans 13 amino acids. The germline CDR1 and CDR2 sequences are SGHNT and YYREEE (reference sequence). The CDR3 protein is CASSFDRGREQYF. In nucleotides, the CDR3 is TGTGCCAGCAGCTTTGACAGGGGGCGGGAGCAGTACTTC.

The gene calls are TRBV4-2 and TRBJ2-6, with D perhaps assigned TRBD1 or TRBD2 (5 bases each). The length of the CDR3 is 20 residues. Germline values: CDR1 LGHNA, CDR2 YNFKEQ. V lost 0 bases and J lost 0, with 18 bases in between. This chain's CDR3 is CASSQEALGENSSGANVLTF. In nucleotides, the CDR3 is TGTGCCAGCAGCCAAGAGGCGCTGGGGGAGAACTCCTCTGGGGCCAACGTCCTGACTTTC.

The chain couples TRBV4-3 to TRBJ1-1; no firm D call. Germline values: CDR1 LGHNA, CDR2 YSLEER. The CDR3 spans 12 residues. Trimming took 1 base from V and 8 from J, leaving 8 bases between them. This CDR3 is CASSQVGSEAFF. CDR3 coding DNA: TGCGCCAGCAGCCAAGTCGGCAGCGAAGCTTTCTTT.

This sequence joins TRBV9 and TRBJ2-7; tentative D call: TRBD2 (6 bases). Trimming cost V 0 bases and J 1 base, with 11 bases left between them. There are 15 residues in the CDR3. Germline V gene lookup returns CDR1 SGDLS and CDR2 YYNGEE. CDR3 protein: CASSVAAGRSYEQYF. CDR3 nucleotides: TGTGCCAGCAGCGTAGCGGCGGGAAGATCCTACGAGCAGTACTTC.

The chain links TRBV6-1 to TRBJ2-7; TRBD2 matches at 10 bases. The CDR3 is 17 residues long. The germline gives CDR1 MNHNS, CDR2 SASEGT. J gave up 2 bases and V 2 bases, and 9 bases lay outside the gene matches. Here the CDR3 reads CASSEKEASGSPYEQYF. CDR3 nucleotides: TGTGCCAGCAGTGAAAAGGAAGCTAGCGGGAGCCCCTACGAGCAGTACTTC.

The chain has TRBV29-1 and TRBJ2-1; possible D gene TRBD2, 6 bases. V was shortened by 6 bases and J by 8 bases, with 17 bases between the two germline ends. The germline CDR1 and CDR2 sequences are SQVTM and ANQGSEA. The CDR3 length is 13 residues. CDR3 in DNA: TGCAGCGTCCTCCTCCCTGGAGGGCATGAGCAGTTCTTC. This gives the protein CSVLLPGGHEQFF.

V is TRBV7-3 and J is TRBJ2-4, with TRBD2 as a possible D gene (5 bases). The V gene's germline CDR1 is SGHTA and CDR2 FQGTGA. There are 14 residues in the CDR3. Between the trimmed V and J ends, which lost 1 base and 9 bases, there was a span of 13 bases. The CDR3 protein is CASSLRGRRSIQYF. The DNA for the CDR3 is TGTGCCAGCAGCTTAAGAGGGCGGAGGAGCATTCAGTACTTC.

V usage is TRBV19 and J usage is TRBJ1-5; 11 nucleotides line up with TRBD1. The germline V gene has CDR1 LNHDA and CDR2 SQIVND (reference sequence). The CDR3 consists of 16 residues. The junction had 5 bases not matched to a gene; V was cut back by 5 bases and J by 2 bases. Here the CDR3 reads CASSRTGGVGNQPQHF. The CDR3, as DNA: TGTGCCAGTAGTCGGACAGGGGGCGTTGGCAATCAGCCCCAGCATTTT.

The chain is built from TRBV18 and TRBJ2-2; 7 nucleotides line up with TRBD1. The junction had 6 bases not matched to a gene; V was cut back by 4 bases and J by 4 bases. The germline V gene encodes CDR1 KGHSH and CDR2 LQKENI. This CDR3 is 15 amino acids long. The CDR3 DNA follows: TGTGCCAGCTCACGCCAAAGGGACAGCACCGGGGAGCTGTTTTTT. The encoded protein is CASSRQRDSTGELFF.

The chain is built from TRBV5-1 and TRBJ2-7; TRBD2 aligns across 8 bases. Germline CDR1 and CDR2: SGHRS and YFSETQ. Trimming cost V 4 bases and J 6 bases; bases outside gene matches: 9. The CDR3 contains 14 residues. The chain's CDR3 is CASSPGAGGVEQYF. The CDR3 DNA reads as TGCGCCAGCAGCCCTGGGGCGGGAGGTGTCGAGCAGTACTTC.

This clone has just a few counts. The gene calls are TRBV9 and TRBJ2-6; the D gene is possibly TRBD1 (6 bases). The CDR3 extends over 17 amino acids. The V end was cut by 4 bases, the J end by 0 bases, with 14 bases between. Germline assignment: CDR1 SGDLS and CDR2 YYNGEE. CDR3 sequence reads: CASSPRGQSSGANVLTF. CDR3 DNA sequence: TGTGCCAGCAGCCCAAGGGGACAAAGCTCTGGGGCCAACGTCCTGACTTTC.

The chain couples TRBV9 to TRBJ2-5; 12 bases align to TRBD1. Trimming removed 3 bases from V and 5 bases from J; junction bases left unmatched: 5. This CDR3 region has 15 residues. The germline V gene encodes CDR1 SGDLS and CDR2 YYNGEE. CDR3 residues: CASSAAGTGGETQYF. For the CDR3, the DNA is TGTGCCAGCAGCGCGGCCGGGACAGGGGGCGAGACCCAGTACTTC. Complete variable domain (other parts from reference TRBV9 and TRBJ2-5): DSGVTQTPKHLITATGQRVTLRCSPRSGDLSVYWYQQSLDQGLQFLIQYYNGEERAKGNILERFSAQQFPDLHSELNLSSLELGDSALYFCASSAAGTGGETQYFGPGTRLLVL.

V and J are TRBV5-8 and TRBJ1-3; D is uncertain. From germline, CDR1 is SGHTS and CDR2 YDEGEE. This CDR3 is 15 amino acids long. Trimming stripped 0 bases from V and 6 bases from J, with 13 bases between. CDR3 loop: CASSLGTGRENTIYF. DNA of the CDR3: TGTGCCAGCAGCTTGGGAACTGGACGCGAAAACACCATATATTTT.

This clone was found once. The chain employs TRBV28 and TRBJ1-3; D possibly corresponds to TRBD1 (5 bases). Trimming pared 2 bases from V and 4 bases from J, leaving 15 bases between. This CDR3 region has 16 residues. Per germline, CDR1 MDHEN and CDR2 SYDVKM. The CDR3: CASSLNQPGSGNTIYF. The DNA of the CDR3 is TGTGCCAGCAGTTTAAACCAGCCAGGGTCCGGAAACACCATATATTTT.

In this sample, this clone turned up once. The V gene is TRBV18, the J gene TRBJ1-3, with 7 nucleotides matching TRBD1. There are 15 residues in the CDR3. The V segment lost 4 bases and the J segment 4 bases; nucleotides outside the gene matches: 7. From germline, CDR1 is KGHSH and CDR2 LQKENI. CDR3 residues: CASSQSRQGGNTIYF. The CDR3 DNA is TGTGCCAGCTCACAAAGCCGACAGGGCGGAAACACCATATATTTT. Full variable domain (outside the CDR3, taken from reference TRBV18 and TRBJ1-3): NAGVMQNPRHLVRRRGQEARLRCSPMKGHSHVYWYRQLPEEGLKFMVYLQKENIIDESGMPKERFSAEFPKEGPSILRIQQVVRGDSAAYFCASSQSRQGGNTIYFGEGSWLTVV.

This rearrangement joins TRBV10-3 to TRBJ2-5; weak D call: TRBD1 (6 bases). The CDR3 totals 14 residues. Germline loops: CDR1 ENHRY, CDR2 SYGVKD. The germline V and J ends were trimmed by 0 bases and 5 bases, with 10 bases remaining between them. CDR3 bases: TGTGCCATCAGTGAGTCGGGGGCCCTCGAGACCCAGTACTTC. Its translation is CAISESGALETQYF.